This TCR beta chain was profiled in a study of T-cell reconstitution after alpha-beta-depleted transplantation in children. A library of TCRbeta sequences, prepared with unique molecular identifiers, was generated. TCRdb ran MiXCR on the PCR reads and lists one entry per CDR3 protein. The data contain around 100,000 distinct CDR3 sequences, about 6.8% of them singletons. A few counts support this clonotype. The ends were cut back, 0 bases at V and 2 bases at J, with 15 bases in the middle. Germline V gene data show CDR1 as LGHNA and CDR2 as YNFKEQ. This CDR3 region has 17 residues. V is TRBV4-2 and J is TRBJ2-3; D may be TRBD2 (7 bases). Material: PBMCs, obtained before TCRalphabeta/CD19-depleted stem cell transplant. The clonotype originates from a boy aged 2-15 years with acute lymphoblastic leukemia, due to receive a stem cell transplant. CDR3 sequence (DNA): TGTGCCAGCAGCCAAGATTTGGGGGGGGGCCCCACAGATACGCAGTATTTT. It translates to CASSQDLGGGPTDTQYF.